These 21 T cell receptor beta chains came from one sample sequenced in a study of shared clonotypes between healthy human individuals. As defined, naive CD8 cells were CD45RO-negative and positively selected for CCR7, with terminally differentiated effector memory CD45RA+ cells excluded. TCRdb keeps only in-frame clones here, not all; method: immunoSEQ multiplex PCR. The data show hundreds of thousands of clones, about 90% seen once. The sample consisted of naive CD8+ T cells sorted from blood. The receptor set was obtained from a man aged 25 to 40 in good health.

The count of this clone is one. V and J are TRBV6-6 and TRBJ2-2; unclear D gene. Trimming removed 0 bases at V and 6 bases at J, with 5 bases between. In germline, CDR1 is MNHNY, CDR2 SVGAGI (reference sequence). The CDR3 totals 13 residues. For the CDR3, the DNA is TGTGCCAGCAGTTACTCGCCAGCCGGGGAGCTGTTTTTT. Its protein is CASSYSPAGELFF.

CDR3 bases: TGTGCCAGCAGTTTAAGGGCGGGGAGGGGGAATGAAAAACTGTTTTTT. Translating it yields CASSLRAGRGNEKLFF. V is TRBV27 and J is TRBJ1-4; D possibly corresponds to TRBD1 (6 bases). Germline CDR1 reads MNHEY; CDR2 reads SMNVEV (reference sequence). This CDR3 region has 16 residues. Trimming left V 2 bases short and J 5 bases short, with 15 bases between.

The rearrangement joins TRBV7-9 to TRBJ2-2, with 8 bases matching TRBD1. The germline V gene has CDR1 SEHNR and CDR2 FQNEAQ (reference sequence). Unmatched junction bases numbered 5, after V lost 4 bases and J lost 4 bases. This CDR3 has 15 amino acids. This chain's CDR3 is CASSSRQGFTGELFF. The CDR3 bases are TGTGCCAGCAGCTCCAGACAGGGGTTCACCGGGGAGCTGTTTTTT.

V is TRBV4-3 and J is TRBJ2-1, with 8 bases identical to TRBD2. Germline-derived CDR1 and CDR2 are LGHNA and YSLEER. This CDR3 is built from 17 residues. Losses at the gene ends were 0 bases for V and 0 bases for J; bases not matched to a gene: 4. CDR3 nucleotides: TGCGCCAGCAGCCAAGATTTGAGCGGGAGCTCCTACAATGAGCAGTTCTTC. Translation gives CASSQDLSGSSYNEQFF.

This clone is a singleton in its sample. This chain joins TRBV27 and TRBJ2-1; 10 bases fit TRBD1. Germline V gene data show CDR1 as MNHEY and CDR2 as SMNVEV (reference sequence). This CDR3 comprises 16 residues. V was pared by 3 bases and J by 6 bases, with 8 bases of the junction left unmatched. CDR3 amino acids: CASSFQSGTGANEQFF. DNA of the CDR3: TGTGCCAGCAGTTTCCAATCTGGGACAGGGGCCAATGAGCAGTTCTTC.

This rearrangement joins TRBV29-1 to TRBJ2-1; 10 nucleotides agree with TRBD2. The CDR3 is 15 amino acids. V shed 5 bases, J shed 8 bases, and the junction held 12 bases outside the gene matches. Germline CDR1 reads SQVTM; CDR2 reads ANQGSEA. The CDR3 sequence is CSVPPPSGSVYEQFF. CDR3 sequence (DNA): TGCAGCGTTCCCCCGCCTAGCGGGAGTGTGTATGAGCAGTTCTTC.

This clone was seen only once. The rearrangement uses TRBV2 and TRBJ2-7, with D unresolved. The CDR3 is 14 residues long. CDR1 and CDR2 (germline): SNHLY, FYNNEI. Trimming left V 6 bases short and J 1 base short, with 13 bases between. In DNA form, the CDR3 reads TGTGCCAGCAGCGCACCACCCTATTCCTACGAGCAGTACTTC. It translates to CASSAPPYSYEQYF.

The chain links TRBV27 to TRBJ1-2; 7 bases line up with TRBD1. Germline trimming cut 5 bases from V and 4 bases from J; bases unmatched to any gene: 10. This CDR3 has 15 residues. The germline CDR1 and CDR2 sequences are MNHEY and SMNVEV (reference sequence). The CDR3 is CASSPGGIPSYGYTF. CDR3 nucleotide sequence: TGTGCCAGCAGTCCAGGGGGTATCCCTAGCTATGGCTACACCTTC.

The chain has TRBV29-1 and TRBJ2-3; 8 nucleotides agree with TRBD1. This CDR3 region has 15 residues. From germline, CDR1 is SQVTM and CDR2 ANQGSEA. Trimming removed 4 bases from V and 2 bases from J; junction bases left unmatched: 8. The CDR3 protein is CSVVSGTGHTDTQYF. DNA of the CDR3: TGCAGCGTTGTATCCGGGACAGGTCACACAGATACGCAGTATTTT.

This sequence joins TRBV6-5 and TRBJ1-1; D gene uncertain. Trimming removed 2 bases from V and 4 bases from J, with 8 bases in between. Germline V gene lookup returns CDR1 MNHEY and CDR2 SVGAGI. CDR3 length equals 13 residues. CDR3 coding DNA: TGTGCCAGCAGTTACCCAGGTTTCACTGAAGCTTTCTTT. Its translation is CASSYPGFTEAFF.

This clone was recorded a few times. V and J are TRBV2 and TRBJ2-7; 8 bases fit TRBD2. Germline trimming cut 2 bases from V and 0 bases from J; bases unmatched to any gene: 3. The germline V gene encodes CDR1 SNHLY and CDR2 FYNNEI. The CDR3 is 15 amino acids. DNA of the CDR3: TGTGCCAGCAGTGAATTAAGCGGGAGCTCCTACGAGCAGTACTTC. It translates to CASSELSGSSYEQYF. The whole variable domain, filled in from reference TRBV2 and TRBJ2-7, reads EPEVTQTPSHQVTQMGQEVILRCVPISNHLYFYWYRQILGQKVEFLVSFYNNEISEKSEIFDDQFSVERPDGSNFTLKIRSTKLEDSAMYFCASSELSGSSYEQYFGPGTRLTVT.

V usage is TRBV25-1 and J usage is TRBJ2-4, with D perhaps matching TRBD1 (6 bases). The CDR3 has 13 amino acids. Per germline, CDR1 MGHDK and CDR2 SYGVNS. V was cut by 4 bases and J by 15 bases, with 19 bases left in between. The CDR3 loop is CASSGDKVDGVYF. CDR3 nucleotides: TGTGCCAGCAGTGGGGACAAGGTCGATGGGGTGTACTTC.

This clone was detected only once. V gene TRBV7-9 combines with J gene TRBJ1-1; TRBD1 matches 7 bases. There are 15 residues in the CDR3. CDR1 is SEHNR, CDR2 FQNEAQ, per germline (reference sequence). Trimming cost V 6 bases and J 3 bases; bases outside gene matches: 10. The CDR3 DNA sequence: TGTGCCAGCAGTCTATACCGAGGGGGCGACACTGAAGCTTTCTTT. It codes for CASSLYRGGDTEAFF.

CDR3: CASRGGYEQYF. The CDR3, as DNA: TGTGCCAGTAGGGGGGGCTACGAGCAGTACTTC. V usage is TRBV19 and J usage is TRBJ2-7; weak D call: TRBD2 (6 bases). The length of the CDR3 is 11 residues. Between the trimmed V and J ends, which lost 6 bases and 3 bases, there was a span of 6 bases. Germline V CDR1 and CDR2: LNHDA, SQIVND (reference sequence).

The chain has TRBV5-1 and TRBJ1-1, with no clear D. V was trimmed by 5 bases and J by 0 bases, leaving 14 bases between them. Germline V lookup: CDR1 SGHRS, CDR2 YFSETQ. This CDR3 region has 15 residues. The CDR3 spells CASSLRAPVNTEAFF. The DNA of the CDR3 is TGCGCCAGCAGTCTAAGAGCCCCGGTGAACACTGAAGCTTTCTTT.

This clone was counted a single time. V and J are TRBV6-5 and TRBJ1-2, with 7 bases aligning to TRBD1. The germline CDR1 and CDR2 sequences are MNHEY and SVGAGI. This CDR3 is 16 amino acids long. J was trimmed by 8 bases and V by 4 bases; bases with no gene match: 16. The CDR3 sequence is CASSLFVVGTDSGYTF. DNA for the CDR3: TGTGCCAGCAGTTTATTCGTTGTAGGGACAGACTCAGGCTACACCTTC.

V usage is TRBV7-9 and J usage is TRBJ2-7; 15 positions match TRBD2. V lost 5 bases and J lost 5; bases outside the gene matches: 1. CDR1 and CDR2 from the germline V gene are SEHNR and FQNEAQ (reference sequence). This CDR3 spans 14 amino acids. As DNA, the CDR3 is TGTGCCAGCAGCGGACTAGCGGGAGGGAACGAGCAGTACTTC. As protein: CASSGLAGGNEQYF.

The chain recombines TRBV30 with TRBJ2-3, with D tentatively TRBD2 (6 bases). Germline CDR1 reads GTSNPN; CDR2 reads SVGIG (reference sequence). The CDR3 has 14 amino acids. The germline V and J ends were trimmed by 3 bases and 0 bases, with 10 bases remaining between them. The CDR3 DNA is TGTGCCTGGAGAGCGGGTACTAGCACAGATACGCAGTATTTT. Amino acids: CAWRAGTSTDTQYF.

CDR3 DNA: TGCGCCAGCAGTGGAGGAGTATCGGGACAGGGGGCGCTTTGGACCGGGGAGCTGTTTTTT. Translated: CASSGGVSGQGALWTGELFF. The V gene is TRBV10-2, the J gene TRBJ2-2, with 12 nucleotides matching TRBD1. Per the germline V gene, CDR1 is WSHSY and CDR2 is SAAADI. The length of the CDR3 is 20 residues. Trimming cost V 4 bases and J 5 bases; bases outside gene matches: 17.

V usage is TRBV30 and J usage is TRBJ1-5; D remains ambiguous. CDR3 length equals 16 residues. Germline-derived CDR1 and CDR2 are GTSNPN and SVGIG (reference sequence). Trimming pared 5 bases from V and 5 bases from J, leaving 22 bases between. The CDR3 DNA follows: TGTGCCTGGCGTTCTAAAGGGAAGTCACAAGATCAGCCCCAGCATTTT. This codes for CAWRSKGKSQDQPQHF.

The rearrangement joins TRBV10-1 to TRBJ2-2, with D possibly being TRBD1 (6 bases). CDR1 is WNHNN, CDR2 SYGVQD, per germline (reference sequence). V was cut by 4 bases and J by 2 bases, with 17 bases left in between. This CDR3 comprises 17 residues. The CDR3 DNA reads TGCGCCAGCAGTGGGACCCTGGACAGCCGAAACACCGGGGAGCTGTTTTTT. Amino acids: CASSGTLDSRNTGELFF.